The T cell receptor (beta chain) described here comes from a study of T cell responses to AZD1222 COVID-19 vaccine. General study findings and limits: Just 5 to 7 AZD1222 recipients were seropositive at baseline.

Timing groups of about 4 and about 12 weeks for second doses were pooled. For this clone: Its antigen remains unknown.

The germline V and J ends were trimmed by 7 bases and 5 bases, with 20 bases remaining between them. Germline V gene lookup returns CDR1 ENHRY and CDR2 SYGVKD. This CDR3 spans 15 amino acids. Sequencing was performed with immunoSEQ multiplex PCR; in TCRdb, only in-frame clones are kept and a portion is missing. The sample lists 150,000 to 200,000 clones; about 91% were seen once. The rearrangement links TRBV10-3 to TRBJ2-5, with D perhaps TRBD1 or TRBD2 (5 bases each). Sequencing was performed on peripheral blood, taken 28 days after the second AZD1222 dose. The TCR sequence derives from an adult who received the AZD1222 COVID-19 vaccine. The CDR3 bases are TGTGCCATCATGAAGGACGGGGCCGCAGGGGAGACCCAGTACTTC. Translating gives CAIMKDGAAGETQYF.